The rows below give T cell receptor beta chains drawn from one sample of a study of T-cell memory formation after mild COVID-19. Each CDR3 protein is one row after TCRdb ran MiXCR on the 5' RACE reads. In the table there are about 560,000 distinct CDR3 sequences, 15% to 20% of which are singletons. Sequenced: PBMCs or a T cell subset sorted from them (not recorded which). These receptors came from an adult woman who had mild COVID-19 (a few samples of this study predate the infection). Cell type and time point are not known. CDR3s include the opening cysteine and the closing phenylalanine or tryptophan.

cdr3_aa | j_call | v_call
CATSGTSGSNEQFF | TRBJ2-1 | TRBV24-1
CASSQDHTSFNYGYTF | TRBJ1-2 | TRBV4-3
CASSPPRLAGGTGELFF | TRBJ2-2 | TRBV12-3/TRBV12-4
CASRSGGRNIQYF | TRBJ2-4 | TRBV12-3/TRBV12-4
CASRRDSINYGYTF | TRBJ1-2 | TRBV19
CASNTMGGSTEAFF | TRBJ1-1 | TRBV5-6
CASRKQANTGELFF | TRBJ2-2 | TRBV9
CAISDNRGTQYF | TRBJ2-3 | TRBV10-3
CASSLSPLWTGEIMHEQYF | TRBJ2-7 | TRBV7-9
CASSSQGVVRDNEQFF | TRBJ2-1 | TRBV5-4
CASSSRTSGLEAAQYF | TRBJ2-3 | TRBV13
CASSLALTSGGQETQYF | TRBJ2-5 | TRBV7-6
CAITETAMNTEAFF | TRBJ1-1 | TRBV10-3
CASSFAGLGADEQFF | TRBJ2-1 | TRBV7-9
CASSLWDRVIKRGELFF | TRBJ2-2 | TRBV7-3
CASSRGPGETQYF | TRBJ2-5 | TRBV6-5
CASSEGTSASYEQYF | TRBJ2-7 | TRBV5-1
CASSSYNGLARTGELFF | TRBJ2-2 | TRBV7-2
CSARGKHQETQFF | . | TRBV20-1
CASSSWTGTNTEAFF | TRBJ1-1 | TRBV5-1
CASSNIRTLNTEAFF | TRBJ1-1 | TRBV12-3/TRBV12-4
CSARDPAPRINEQFF | TRBJ2-1 | TRBV20-1
CASSFGQGAGETQYF | TRBJ2-5 | TRBV7-3
CASSLQGIAEAFF | TRBJ1-1 | TRBV2
CATSTGLAGPISTDTQYF | TRBJ2-3 | TRBV15
CASSEDEGAPYNEQFF | TRBJ2-1 | TRBV6-1
CASSSASSDSGSRYTGELFF | TRBJ2-2 | TRBV6-2/TRBV6-3
CASSHRRGQGPSRSYEQYF | TRBJ2-7 | TRBV5-4
CASSYTIQGKAEAFF | TRBJ1-1 | TRBV11-3
CASSVEAGNSPLHF | TRBJ1-6 | TRBV2
CASSLWPYEQYF | TRBJ2-7 | TRBV5-4
CSATNAGNPYGYTF | TRBJ1-2 | TRBV20-1
CASSLLAGGRSSYNEQFF | TRBJ2-1 | TRBV7-3
CASRRTGVGLNTEAFF | TRBJ1-1 | TRBV6-5
CSARDGGLAFPSYNEQFF | TRBJ2-1 | TRBV20-1
CASSQDLENNEQFF | TRBJ2-1 | TRBV4-3
CASSVPQGTQETQYF | TRBJ2-5 | TRBV9
CASRFVVSGANVLTF | TRBJ2-6 | TRBV2
CASVSGRVGDTQYF | TRBJ2-3 | TRBV6-1
CASSQDRGFLYEQYF | TRBJ2-7 | TRBV4-3
CATSDLGHGVRGQPQHF | TRBJ1-5 | TRBV24-1
CAISDVDRGETQYF | TRBJ2-5 | TRBV10-3
CASSDSRQTTGELFF | TRBJ2-2 | TRBV6-4
CSAARGGTDTQYF | TRBJ2-3 | TRBV20-1
CASSPLGPQRSYNEQFF | TRBJ2-1 | TRBV18
CAWNREFHEQYF | TRBJ2-7 | TRBV30
CSVTGTVNTEAFF | TRBJ1-1 | TRBV29-1
CASSSGQIYEQYF | TRBJ2-7 | TRBV12-3/TRBV12-4
CASSVDRGSSGNTIYF | TRBJ1-3 | TRBV9
CASSTLQGKDGYTF | TRBJ1-2 | TRBV7-9
CASSLRAGGHEQYF | TRBJ2-7 | TRBV12-3/TRBV12-4
CASTKTLDTRWNTEAFF | TRBJ1-1 | TRBV28
CSVSGTPRVWGYEQYF | TRBJ2-7 | TRBV29-1
CASSLSLGASGNTIYF | TRBJ1-3 | TRBV7-9
CASSSNRGRDSPLHF | TRBJ1-6 | TRBV5-6